The clone carrying this TCR beta chain was observed a few times. Its antigen remains unidentified. Trimming took 6 bases from V and 10 from J, leaving 7 bases between them. The CDR3 extends over 10 amino acids. Germline V lookup: CDR1 MDHEN, CDR2 SYDVKM. The data were obtained in a study of cytomegalovirus exposure and HLA in healthy donors. Study information: Most genotyped donors, 75% to 85% of about 400, had Caucasian-associated genetic ancestry. Study observations and caveats: DRB1 had the most TCR associations and HLA-C the fewest, a later analysis found, with rates varying by HLA locus. A few chains linked to CMV were shown in vitro to be specific for CMV antigens.

With 60 Vbeta and 13 Jbeta primers, the PCR was carried out. Original handling: Counted up in a later analysis, unique TCR beta chains came to about 80 million, with around 10 million shared. Libraries were prepared by immunoSEQ multiplex PCR; TCRdb keeps only in-frame clonotypes and omits some of them. Clone size and the V and J calls come from that table; the DNA yielded D and trimming. The sample includes 150,000 or so clones, over 60% of them seen just once. This receptor was taken from a middle-aged man in good health and CMV-seropositive. Material: PBMCs. The chain uses TRBV28 and TRBJ2-1, with D uncertain. The CDR3 coding sequence is TGTGCCAGCAGCTCTCGGGAGCAGTTCTTC. This translates into CASSSREQFF.